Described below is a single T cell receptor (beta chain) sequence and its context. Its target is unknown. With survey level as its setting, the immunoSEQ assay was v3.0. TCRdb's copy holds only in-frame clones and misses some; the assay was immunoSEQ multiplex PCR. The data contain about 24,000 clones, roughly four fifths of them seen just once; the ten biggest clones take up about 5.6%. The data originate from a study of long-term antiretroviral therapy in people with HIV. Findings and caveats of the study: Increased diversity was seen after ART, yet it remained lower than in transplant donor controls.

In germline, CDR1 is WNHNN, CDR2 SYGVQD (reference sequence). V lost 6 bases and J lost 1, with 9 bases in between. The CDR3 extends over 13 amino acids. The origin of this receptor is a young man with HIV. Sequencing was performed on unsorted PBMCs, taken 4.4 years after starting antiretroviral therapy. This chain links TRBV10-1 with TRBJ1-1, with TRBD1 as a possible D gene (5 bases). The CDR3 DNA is TGCGCCAGCAGGTTGACAGCGAACACTGAAGCTTTCTTT. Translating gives CASRLTANTEAFF.